The rows below give T cell receptor beta chains drawn from one sample of a study of blood T cell repertoires in COVID-19. Clones were read by immunoSEQ multiplex PCR, and TCRdb kept only the in-frame ones, dropping some. Of under 300,000 clones in the sample, approximately 88% were seen once. Sequencing input: peripheral blood. The receptors stem from a man in his fifties with acute or convalescent COVID-19. Each CDR3 is given with its conserved first and last residue. The order of the fields is J gene, V gene, D gene, CDR3 protein. A D gene is named only where the DNA matches it firmly.

j_call: TRBJ2-1
v_call: TRBV9
d_call: TRBD2
cdr3_aa: CASSAGLAVYNEQFF

j_call: TRBJ1-4
v_call: TRBV30
d_call: NA
cdr3_aa: CAVGEAGRPEKLFF

j_call: TRBJ2-1
v_call: TRBV11-2
d_call: NA
cdr3_aa: CASSQNQYEQFF

j_call: TRBJ1-2
v_call: TRBV2
d_call: NA
cdr3_aa: CASTRASNYGYTF

j_call: TRBJ2-2
v_call: TRBV4-1
d_call: TRBD1
cdr3_aa: CASSRTGGPSTGELFF

j_call: TRBJ1-2
v_call: TRBV6-6
d_call: NA
cdr3_aa: CASSYEAIEDYGYTF

j_call: TRBJ2-3
v_call: TRBV11-2
d_call: NA
cdr3_aa: CASSERADTQYF

j_call: TRBJ2-3
v_call: TRBV7-3
d_call: TRBD2
cdr3_aa: CASSLGRGGGRADTQYF

j_call: TRBJ1-5
v_call: TRBV10-3
d_call: NA
cdr3_aa: CAIRSEGDHQPQHF

j_call: TRBJ1-5
v_call: TRBV30
d_call: NA
cdr3_aa: CAWGPGLSQPQHF

j_call: TRBJ2-5
v_call: TRBV5-1
d_call: TRBD2
cdr3_aa: CATRGGADQETQYF

j_call: TRBJ1-1
v_call: TRBV4-2
d_call: NA
cdr3_aa: CASSQVLESLNTEAFF

j_call: TRBJ2-7
v_call: TRBV27
d_call: NA
cdr3_aa: CASSHQPRGYEQYF

j_call: TRBJ1-2
v_call: TRBV7-2
d_call: TRBD1
cdr3_aa: CASSRDRIYGYTF

j_call: TRBJ2-1
v_call: TRBV14
d_call: TRBD1
cdr3_aa: CASSQPGTGGYEQFF

j_call: TRBJ2-1
v_call: TRBV6-1
d_call: NA
cdr3_aa: CAITPYSSYNEQFF

j_call: TRBJ2-6
v_call: TRBV30
d_call: NA
cdr3_aa: CAWSTGASGGANVLTF

j_call: TRBJ2-7
v_call: TRBV18
d_call: NA
cdr3_aa: CASSPEQASYEQYF

j_call: TRBJ2-5
v_call: TRBV7-8
d_call: TRBD2
cdr3_aa: CASSFGGGGQETQYF

j_call: TRBJ2-7
v_call: TRBV20-1
d_call: NA
cdr3_aa: CSARDRSEQYF

j_call: TRBJ2-6
v_call: TRBV5-5
d_call: NA
cdr3_aa: CASNLVVGTASGANVLTF

j_call: TRBJ2-7
v_call: TRBV16
d_call: NA
cdr3_aa: CASSHWDTAYEQYF

j_call: TRBJ1-1
v_call: TRBV5-1
d_call: NA
cdr3_aa: CASSSGSNTEAFF

j_call: TRBJ2-1
v_call: TRBV6-5
d_call: NA
cdr3_aa: CASRDGQVGEQFF

j_call: TRBJ1-6
v_call: TRBV30
d_call: NA
cdr3_aa: CAAALYNSPLHF

j_call: TRBJ2-4
v_call: TRBV7-3
d_call: NA
cdr3_aa: CASSLTRRDIQYF

j_call: TRBJ1-2
v_call: TRBV5-8
d_call: NA
cdr3_aa: CASTLRDSYGYTF

j_call: TRBJ1-5
v_call: TRBV5-1
d_call: NA
cdr3_aa: CASSGDGNQPQHF

j_call: TRBJ1-4
v_call: TRBV5-4
d_call: TRBD1
cdr3_aa: CASSNRQGTNEKLFF

j_call: TRBJ1-1
v_call: TRBV7-6
d_call: NA
cdr3_aa: CASSLGGRIKGTEAFF

j_call: TRBJ2-3
v_call: TRBV29-1
d_call: NA
cdr3_aa: CSVLPREKKLLTDTQYF

j_call: TRBJ2-7
v_call: TRBV12-3/TRBV12-4
d_call: NA
cdr3_aa: CASRTDSWEQYF

j_call: TRBJ2-7
v_call: TRBV30
d_call: NA
cdr3_aa: CASSPGNSYEQYF

j_call: TRBJ1-5
v_call: TRBV5-4
d_call: TRBD1
cdr3_aa: CAITGTGGGQPQHF

j_call: TRBJ1-1
v_call: TRBV6-2/TRBV6-3
d_call: TRBD1
cdr3_aa: CASSPGQGMNTEAFF

j_call: TRBJ2-1
v_call: TRBV5-4
d_call: NA
cdr3_aa: CASSDGGQYNEQFF

j_call: TRBJ1-2
v_call: TRBV5-1
d_call: TRBD1
cdr3_aa: CASSLQDRVYGYTF

j_call: TRBJ2-3
v_call: TRBV4-1
d_call: NA
cdr3_aa: CASSHLTDTQYF

j_call: TRBJ1-6
v_call: TRBV7-4
d_call: TRBD1
cdr3_aa: CASSLGGDRGPNSPLHF

j_call: TRBJ1-1
v_call: TRBV10-3
d_call: NA
cdr3_aa: CAISEPRQYSNTEAFF

j_call: TRBJ1-1
v_call: TRBV14
d_call: NA
cdr3_aa: CASSQVGGQLAAFF

j_call: TRBJ2-2
v_call: TRBV7-9
d_call: NA
cdr3_aa: CASTKFYAGELFF

j_call: TRBJ1-5
v_call: TRBV19
d_call: NA
cdr3_aa: CASSAWAWGGSNQPQHF

j_call: TRBJ1-2
v_call: TRBV5-1
d_call: TRBD1
cdr3_aa: CASSLGDRNNYGYTF

j_call: TRBJ1-4
v_call: TRBV19
d_call: TRBD1
cdr3_aa: CASSRGSDEKLFF

j_call: TRBJ1-4
v_call: TRBV9
d_call: NA
cdr3_aa: CASSVGTAGGEKLFF

j_call: TRBJ1-1
v_call: TRBV29-1
d_call: NA
cdr3_aa: CSVGLNTEAFF

j_call: TRBJ1-2
v_call: TRBV25-1
d_call: NA
cdr3_aa: CASSETLQGGYGYTF

j_call: TRBJ2-2
v_call: TRBV2
d_call: NA
cdr3_aa: CASMGGTLTGELFF